A selection of T cell receptor beta chains follows, all from one sample in a study of molecular identifiers for immune sequencing clone quantification. TCRdb re-called the PCR reads through MiXCR, storing one row per CDR3 protein. The data contain around 65,000 distinct CDR3 sequences, approximately 17% of them singletons. The specimen was naive CD8+ T cells from blood, with Jurkat cell RNA spiked in. The receptors were sampled from a human donor in good health. Some libraries in this study had Jurkat cell RNA spiked in. Both conserved end residues are part of each CDR3. Each record gives: J gene, clone size, V gene, D gene, CDR3 DNA, CDR3 protein. The D gene is left open where the match is weak. Not all rows give a size; the values are once, few, many and, for expanded clones, a class.

J gene: TRBJ2-3
clone size: many
V gene: TRBV20-1
D gene: -
CDR3 DNA: TGCAGTGCTACAACAATGACTAGTCCCTTTAGCACAGATACGCAGTATTTT
CDR3 protein: CSATTMTSPFSTDTQYF

J gene: TRBJ2-1
clone size: many
V gene: TRBV18
D gene: -
CDR3 DNA: TGTGCCAGCTCACCCTCTCAGGGGCCAGGGCGCAATGAGCAGTTCTTC
CDR3 protein: CASSPSQGPGRNEQFF

J gene: TRBJ2-7
clone size: -
V gene: TRBV11-2
D gene: -
CDR3 DNA: TGTGCCAGCAGCTTAGAGAGGGTACGTTACGAGCAGTACTTC
CDR3 protein: CASSLERVRYEQYF

J gene: TRBJ1-2
clone size: few
V gene: TRBV7-9
D gene: -
CDR3 DNA: TGTGCCAGCAGCCACCCGGACGCCCGTGGCTACACCTTC
CDR3 protein: CASSHPDARGYTF

J gene: TRBJ2-1
clone size: many
V gene: TRBV5-1
D gene: -
CDR3 DNA: TGCGCCAGCAGCGAGTTCGGGGCCGATGAGCAGTTCTTC
CDR3 protein: CASSEFGADEQFF

J gene: TRBJ2-7
clone size: -
V gene: TRBV9
D gene: -
CDR3 DNA: TGTGCCAGCAGCGTAGGGGCAGGGCCCTACGAGCAGTACTTC
CDR3 protein: CASSVGAGPYEQYF

J gene: TRBJ2-3
clone size: many
V gene: TRBV7-9
D gene: -
CDR3 DNA: TGTGCCAGCAGCTACGGGAGATGGGAAGATACGCAGTATTTT
CDR3 protein: CASSYGRWEDTQYF

J gene: TRBJ2-7
clone size: many
V gene: TRBV27
D gene: -
CDR3 DNA: TGTGCCAGCAGTTTGGTACGGGATTCCTACGAGCAGTACTTC
CDR3 protein: CASSLVRDSYEQYF

J gene: TRBJ2-7
clone size: -
V gene: TRBV29-1
D gene: -
CDR3 DNA: TGCAGCGTTGAGGGGTTTTCTCTTGAGCAGTACTTC
CDR3 protein: CSVEGFSLEQYF

J gene: TRBJ1-1
clone size: -
V gene: TRBV7-6
D gene: -
CDR3 DNA: TGTGCCAGCAGCAAAGGGGCGCAGAACACTGAAGCTTTCTTT
CDR3 protein: CASSKGAQNTEAFF

J gene: TRBJ2-7
clone size: many
V gene: TRBV28
D gene: TRBD2
CDR3 DNA: TGTGCCAGCAGCTTACTAGCGGGAGAGAACTACGAGCAGTACTTC
CDR3 protein: CASSLLAGENYEQYF

J gene: TRBJ2-2
clone size: many
V gene: TRBV29-1
D gene: -
CDR3 DNA: TGCAGCGTTGAAGTTTCCACAAACACCGGGGAGCTGTTTTTT
CDR3 protein: CSVEVSTNTGELFF

J gene: TRBJ2-1
clone size: many
V gene: TRBV27
D gene: -
CDR3 DNA: TGTGCCAGCAGTCCCGGACCCGATGAGCAGTTCTTC
CDR3 protein: CASSPGPDEQFF

J gene: TRBJ1-4
clone size: many
V gene: TRBV4-1
D gene: -
CDR3 DNA: TGCGCCAGCAGCCTTTATGGGGGTGCAACTAATGAAAAACTGTTTTTT
CDR3 protein: CASSLYGGATNEKLFF

J gene: TRBJ1-4
clone size: few
V gene: TRBV12-3/TRBV12-4
D gene: -
CDR3 DNA: TGTGCCAGCAGTTGGGGACAAACTAATGAAGAACTGTTTTTT
CDR3 protein: CASSWGQTNEELFF

J gene: TRBJ2-1
clone size: many
V gene: TRBV15
D gene: TRBD1
CDR3 DNA: TGTGCCACCAGCAGATCAAGACAGGGGACGATGGGGTTCTTC
CDR3 protein: CATSRSRQGTMGFF

J gene: TRBJ2-7
clone size: many
V gene: TRBV13
D gene: -
CDR3 DNA: TGTGCCAGCAGCCCCGGACAGAGCTCCTACGAGCAGTACTTC
CDR3 protein: CASSPGQSSYEQYF

J gene: TRBJ2-3
clone size: -
V gene: TRBV20-1
D gene: -
CDR3 DNA: TGCAGTGCTAGAGATTGGGCGGGGCCAGGTGATACGCAGTATTTT
CDR3 protein: CSARDWAGPGDTQYF

J gene: TRBJ1-1
clone size: -
V gene: TRBV9
D gene: -
CDR3 DNA: TGTGCCAGCAGCGTAGAGGTGGACAGATACACTGAAGCTTTCTTT
CDR3 protein: CASSVEVDRYTEAFF

J gene: TRBJ2-7
clone size: -
V gene: TRBV12-3/TRBV12-4
D gene: -
CDR3 DNA: TGTGCCAGCAGTTTAGCCCGGACAGTCTACGAGCAGTACTTC
CDR3 protein: CASSLARTVYEQYF

J gene: TRBJ2-2
clone size: -
V gene: TRBV19
D gene: TRBD2
CDR3 DNA: TGTGCCAGTAACCTATGGAGCGGGACGGTCGGGGAGCTGTTTTTT
CDR3 protein: CASNLWSGTVGELFF

J gene: TRBJ2-2
clone size: many
V gene: TRBV7-9
D gene: TRBD1
CDR3 DNA: TGTGCCAGCAGTGACGGGACAGGCTTTGCCGGGGAGCTGTTTTTT
CDR3 protein: CASSDGTGFAGELFF

J gene: TRBJ2-3
clone size: many
V gene: TRBV5-1
D gene: -
CDR3 DNA: TGCGCCAGCAGCTTGGCCGCGCAGAGCACAGATACGCAGTATTTT
CDR3 protein: CASSLAAQSTDTQYF

J gene: TRBJ2-7
clone size: many
V gene: TRBV9
D gene: -
CDR3 DNA: TGTGCCAGCAGCCCCCCGACGAGCTACGAGCAGTACTTC
CDR3 protein: CASSPPTSYEQYF

J gene: TRBJ1-5
clone size: many
V gene: TRBV4-1
D gene: -
CDR3 DNA: TGCGCCAGCAGCCAAAATATCCGTCAGCCCCAGCATTTT
CDR3 protein: CASSQNIRQPQHF

J gene: TRBJ1-2
clone size: -
V gene: TRBV18
D gene: -
CDR3 DNA: TGTGCCAGCTCACCAGGGAACATAGGCTATGGCTACACCTTC
CDR3 protein: CASSPGNIGYGYTF

J gene: TRBJ2-7
clone size: many
V gene: TRBV19
D gene: -
CDR3 DNA: TGTGCCAGTAGTATCGGGGTGGGATCGAATGAGCAGTACTTC
CDR3 protein: CASSIGVGSNEQYF

J gene: TRBJ2-5
clone size: -
V gene: TRBV24-1
D gene: -
CDR3 DNA: TGTGCCACCAGTGATTTGAGTGGTCGCAGGGCAGGCCAAGAGACCCAGTACTTC
CDR3 protein: CATSDLSGRRAGQETQYF

J gene: TRBJ1-1
clone size: -
V gene: TRBV28
D gene: TRBD1
CDR3 DNA: TGTGCCAGCAGCCCGACAGGGACCCCCAACACTGAAGCTTTCTTT
CDR3 protein: CASSPTGTPNTEAFF

J gene: TRBJ2-1
clone size: many
V gene: TRBV3-1
D gene: TRBD2
CDR3 DNA: TGTGCCAGCAGCCAAGTCGCGGCTAGCGGGAGTGGAAATGAGCAGTTCTTC
CDR3 protein: CASSQVAASGSGNEQFF

J gene: TRBJ2-6
clone size: many
V gene: TRBV21-1
D gene: -
CDR3 DNA: TGTGCCAGCAGCAAATACACGGGGGAGTCTGGGGCCAACGTCCTGACTTTC
CDR3 protein: CASSKYTGESGANVLTF

J gene: TRBJ2-1
clone size: -
V gene: TRBV28
D gene: -
CDR3 DNA: TGTGCCAGCAGTTTGGACAGCTTATACAATGAGCAGTTCTTC
CDR3 protein: CASSLDSLYNEQFF

J gene: TRBJ2-1
clone size: -
V gene: TRBV4-3
D gene: TRBD2
CDR3 DNA: TGCGCCAGCAGCCAAGTCGGTCTAGCGGGAGTGTATGAGCAGTTCTTC
CDR3 protein: CASSQVGLAGVYEQFF

J gene: TRBJ2-1
clone size: -
V gene: TRBV29-1
D gene: TRBD2
CDR3 DNA: TGCAGCGTTCCAAAACCCCGAAGCGGGAGCAATGACAATGAGCAGTTCTTC
CDR3 protein: CSVPKPRSGSNDNEQFF

J gene: TRBJ2-5
clone size: -
V gene: TRBV28
D gene: -
CDR3 DNA: TGTGCCAGCAGTTTATGGGATGGGGAGACCCAGTACTTC
CDR3 protein: CASSLWDGETQYF

J gene: TRBJ1-5
clone size: many
V gene: TRBV4-1
D gene: -
CDR3 DNA: TGCGCCAGCAGCCAAACCGGGAGTCAGCCCCAGCATTTT
CDR3 protein: CASSQTGSQPQHF

J gene: TRBJ2-1
clone size: many
V gene: TRBV23-1
D gene: TRBD1
CDR3 DNA: TGCGCCAACCGGACAGGGAAAGTGAGTGAGCAGTTCTTC
CDR3 protein: CANRTGKVSEQFF

J gene: TRBJ2-5
clone size: -
V gene: TRBV14
D gene: TRBD2
CDR3 DNA: TGTGCCAGCAGCCAAGAGGGACTAGCGGGAGTAGAGACCCAGTACTTC
CDR3 protein: CASSQEGLAGVETQYF

J gene: TRBJ2-1
clone size: -
V gene: TRBV28
D gene: TRBD1
CDR3 DNA: TGTGCCAGCAGTTTACGACAGGGGAGGAATGAGCAGTTCTTC
CDR3 protein: CASSLRQGRNEQFF

J gene: TRBJ2-3
clone size: many
V gene: TRBV20-1
D gene: -
CDR3 DNA: TGCAGTGCCTCACCCCGAGACAGCTATACGCAGTATTTT
CDR3 protein: CSASPRDSYTQYF

J gene: TRBJ2-1
clone size: -
V gene: TRBV12-3/TRBV12-4
D gene: -
CDR3 DNA: TGTGCCAGCAGTTACAGCTTCAATGAGCAGTTCTTC
CDR3 protein: CASSYSFNEQFF

J gene: TRBJ2-4
clone size: -
V gene: TRBV9
D gene: -
CDR3 DNA: TGTGCCAGCAGCCCCCTGCCCAAAAACATTCAGTACTTC
CDR3 protein: CASSPLPKNIQYF